The entry that follows covers one T cell receptor beta chain sequence. In the original workflow: Researchers report that nucleated cell counts were estimated from reference gene primer amplification. Sequenced by immunoSEQ multiplex PCR; TCRdb stores in-frame clones only, minus some. D and trimming come from the DNA, and the V and J calls and clone size come from that table. The data contain 130,000 or so clones, roughly 83% of them singletons. This entry is derived from a study of blood T cell repertoires in COVID-19. Across the whole study: COVID-19 samples collected from the United States, Italy and Spain covered acute and convalescent phases. The cDNA or gDNA used as material had been derived from T cells, B-cell-depleted T cells, or PBMCs.

The CDR3 is 12 amino acids. The V and J ends lost 0 bases and 8 bases respectively, with 7 bases between them. Germline CDR1 and CDR2: SEHNR and FQNEAQ (reference sequence). Sequencing input: peripheral blood. The V gene is TRBV7-9, the J gene TRBJ1-2, with a weak D call TRBD1 (6 bases). This clonotype originated in an elderly woman with acute or convalescent COVID-19. The chain's CDR3 is CASSLATGGYTF. CDR3 in DNA: TGTGCCAGCAGCTTAGCGACAGGAGGCTACACCTTC.